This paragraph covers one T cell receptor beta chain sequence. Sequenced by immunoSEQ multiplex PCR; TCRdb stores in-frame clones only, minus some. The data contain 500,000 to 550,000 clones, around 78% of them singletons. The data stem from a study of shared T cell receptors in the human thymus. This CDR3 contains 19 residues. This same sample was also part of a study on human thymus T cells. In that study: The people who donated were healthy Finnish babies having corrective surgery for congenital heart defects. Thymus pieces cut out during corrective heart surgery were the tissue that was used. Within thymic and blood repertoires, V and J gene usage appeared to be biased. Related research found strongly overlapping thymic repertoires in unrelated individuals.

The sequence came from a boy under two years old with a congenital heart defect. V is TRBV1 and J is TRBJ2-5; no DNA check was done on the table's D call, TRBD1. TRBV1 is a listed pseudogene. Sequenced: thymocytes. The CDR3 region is CTSSQDSPLGDSLEETQYF. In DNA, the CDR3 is TGCACCAGCAGCCAAGATTCCCCTCTCGGGGACAGTCTGGAAGAGACCCAGTACTTC.